These T cell receptor beta chains were read from a single sample in a study of blood T cell repertoires in COVID-19. Some clones are missing from TCRdb's copy, which holds only in-frame ones; the method was immunoSEQ multiplex PCR. The sample shows over 150,000 clones, approximately 80% of them seen only once. The sample was peripheral blood. The receptors shown here come from a woman of 80 years or more with acute or convalescent COVID-19. Each CDR3 is given with its conserved first and last residue. Each record gives: J gene, D gene, V gene, CDR3 DNA, CDR3 protein. The D gene is left open where the match is weak.

TRBJ2-7	NA	TRBV6-5	TGTGCCAGCAGGACTTACGGATGGTACTACGAGCAGTACTTC	CASRTYGWYYEQYF
TRBJ2-3	TRBD1	TRBV5-1	TGCGCCAGCAGCTCTGCGGTCAAGGACAGGGGGTCAGATACGCAGTATTTT	CASSSAVKDRGSDTQYF
TRBJ2-3	NA	TRBV7-6	TGTGCCAGCAGCTTGAACGGGGGGACAACAGGAGATACGCAGTATTTT	CASSLNGGTTGDTQYF
TRBJ2-1	TRBD2	TRBV5-1	TGCGCCAGCTGCGCGACACTAGCGGGCAACAATGAGCAGTTCTTC	CASCATLAGNNEQFF
TRBJ1-2	NA	TRBV29-1	TGCAGCGTTGATTTCGTTGGCAGGGAGGACTATGGCTACACCTTC	CSVDFVGREDYGYTF
TRBJ1-1	TRBD1	TRBV5-1	TGCGCCAGCAGCTACCGGGACAGGGCTACTGAAGCTTTCTTT	CASSYRDRATEAFF
TRBJ1-2	NA	TRBV6-2/TRBV6-3	TGTGCCAGCAGTTACCTGGGGGGGGTAGCTAACTATGGCTACACCTTC	CASSYLGGVANYGYTF
TRBJ2-6	TRBD1	TRBV30	TGTGCCTGGAGGGGCAGGACAGGGCAAGGTTGGGCCAACGTCCTGACTTTC	CAWRGRTGQGWANVLTF
TRBJ1-2	NA	TRBV20-1	TGCAGTGCTAGTCCCCCCGGGATTAACTATGGCTACACCTTC	CSASPPGINYGYTF
TRBJ1-5	NA	TRBV4-2	TGTGCCAGCAGCCAAGTCGGGGAGGCCAATCAGCCCCAGCATTTT	CASSQVGEANQPQHF
TRBJ1-1	TRBD1	TRBV19	TGTGCCAGTAGTAAGGACAGGGGAGCCACTGAAGCTTTCTTT	CASSKDRGATEAFF
TRBJ2-7	TRBD1	TRBV10-2	TGCGCCAGCAGCGGGACAGGGAACCCCTACGAGCAGTACTTC	CASSGTGNPYEQYF
TRBJ1-1	TRBD1	TRBV18	TGTGCCAGCTCACCCTTGACAGGGGGTGCTGAAGCTTTCTTT	CASSPLTGGAEAFF
TRBJ2-1	NA	TRBV14	TGTGCCAGCAGCCGCTATGCTCTCCTGGACAATGAGCAGTTCTTC	CASSRYALLDNEQFF
TRBJ2-6	NA	TRBV30	TGTGCCTGGAGTGCCACTGGGGCCAACGTCCTGACTTTC	CAWSATGANVLTF
TRBJ1-2	TRBD1	TRBV7-8	TGTGCCAGCAGCCCCTCTCAGGGGGCATGGGGCTACACCTTC	CASSPSQGAWGYTF
TRBJ2-5	NA	TRBV5-4	TGTGCCAGCAGCTTCGAGCGGCAAGAGACCCAGTACTTC	CASSFERQETQYF